This TCR beta chain was identified during a study of glioma-infiltrating T cells (dated by TCRdb to the mid-2010s). About the study as a whole: Sequencing of TCR alpha- and beta-chain repertoires was performed on glioma tissue, on non-neoplastic brain tissue, and on matched peripheral blood mononuclear cells. Each tissue-infiltrating repertoire was compared with the same patient's peripheral blood repertoire to measure divergence between tissue and blood T-cell populations. The paired cohort was made up of three low-grade glioma patients, 7 to 9 primary glioblastoma patients and three non-glioma patients who contributed non-neoplastic brain tissue. What the study reported, not specific to this receptor: VJ-independent divergence between tissue and blood was found to be below expectation in non-neoplastic patients but above expectation in all gliomas, particularly low-grade gliomas. Small numbers underpinned the group comparisons: several glioblastoma patients, three low-grade glioma patients and three non-neoplastic patients. Only a very small number of CDR3 sequences turned up in both tissue and blood, a result put down to high CDR3 diversity combined with limited sampling.

CDR1 and CDR2 (GTSNPN, SVGIG) derive from the germline V gene (reference sequence). Compared with germline, V lacks 6 bases and J lacks 4 bases; bases without a gene match: 12. The CDR3 starts with the cysteine, ends with the phenylalanine, and has 15 residues. Only the CDR3 DNA is retained, 45 bases long and in frame from the first base. Worth noting for this clonotype: What antigen it recognizes has not been identified. Base qualities are not at hand, and no much larger clone is one base apart.

The iRepertoire nested amplicon-rescue multiplex PCR (arm-PCR) platform was used to amplify TCR alpha and beta CDR3 regions from RNA. One-step reverse transcription and amplification used about 95-400 ng of tissue mRNA or PBMC total RNA as input. Following bead purification, Illumina adapters were added by a secondary multiplex PCR, and libraries between 200 and 400 bp were gel-purified. Libraries carried internal 6-nucleotide barcodes used for demultiplexing. Sequencing of libraries was performed on an Illumina MiSeq with 2x220 or 2x250 nucleotide paired-end reads. The original pipeline was this. Paired reads were merged using FLASH 1.2.11 and were aligned to the GRCh37 human genome using BWA-MEM, after which TRA and TRB reads were extracted. For V and J assignment, an IMGT-derived reference of cassette sequences and CDR3 motifs that included pseudogenes was used. Three-frame translation of reads was performed, and productive CDR3s were defined as those with a C...FGXG motif and no stop codons. Unique combinations of V-J cassette pair and CDR3 amino acid sequence were defined as clonotypes. Hamming distance filtering was applied to reads, with thresholds set by the sequence error rate of each sample in mapped regions. TCRdb ran its own pipeline on the public reads, namely fastp trimming at Q25 and MiXCR clone calling, and kept in-frame beta chains. Every entry covers one CDR3 protein and lists the most common genes and DNA from its rows. What appears here as the V and J calls and clone size reflects TCRdb's work, not the paper's. In all, the sample holds roughly 460 distinct CDR3 sequences, and 40% to 65% of those were seen once. In total, the top ten clones hold under 40% of the sample.

The sequence was collected from a human donor with low-grade glioma or glioblastoma, undergoing nonglioma brain surgery, or in good health (not recorded which). The sequence links TRBV30 to TRBJ2-1, with TRBD1 identical over 7 junction bases. The sequenced sample consisted of glioma tissue, nonneoplastic brain tissue, or PBMCs (not recorded which). The CDR3: CACLIGGPGYNEQFF. The nucleotide sequence is TGTGCCTGTCTTATAGGGGGCCCCGGATACAATGAGCAGTTCTTC.